This T cell receptor (beta chain) was captured by sequencing in a study of blood T cell repertoires in COVID-19. Study at large: Researchers got acute and convalescent COVID-19 samples from the United States, Italy and Spain.

Profiling relied on immunoSEQ multiplex PCR, and the TCRdb table lists in-frame clones only, not all of them. Of about 250,000 clones listed, approximately 85% were seen once; the top ten hold approximately 5%. V was trimmed by 11 bases and J by 9 bases, leaving 19 bases between them. The CDR3 runs to 13 residues. Germline values: CDR1 KGHDR, CDR2 SFDVKD. This receptor was taken from a man in his fifties with active or convalescent COVID-19. The chain uses TRBV24-1 and TRBJ2-1, with D maybe TRBD2 (7 bases). Sequencing was done on a sample of peripheral blood. As DNA, the CDR3 is TGTGCCATAACTAGGGAGGGGGTGGGTGAGCAGTTCTTC. It yields the protein CAITREGVGEQFF.